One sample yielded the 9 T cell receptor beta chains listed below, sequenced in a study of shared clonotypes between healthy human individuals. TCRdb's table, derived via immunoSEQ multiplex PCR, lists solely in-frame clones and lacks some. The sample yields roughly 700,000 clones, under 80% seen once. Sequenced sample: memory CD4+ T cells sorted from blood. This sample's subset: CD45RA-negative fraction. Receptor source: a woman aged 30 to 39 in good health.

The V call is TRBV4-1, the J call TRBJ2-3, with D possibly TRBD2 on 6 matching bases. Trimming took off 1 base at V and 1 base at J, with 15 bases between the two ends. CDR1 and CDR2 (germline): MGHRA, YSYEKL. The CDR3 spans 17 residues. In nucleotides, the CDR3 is TGCGCCAGCAGCCAAGGAGGTTTGGGCGGGGGCACAGATACGCAGTATTTT. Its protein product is CASSQGGLGGGTDTQYF.

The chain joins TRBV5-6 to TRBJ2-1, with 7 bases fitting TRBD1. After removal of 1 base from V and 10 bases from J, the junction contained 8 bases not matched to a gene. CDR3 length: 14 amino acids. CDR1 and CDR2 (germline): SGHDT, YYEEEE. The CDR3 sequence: CASSLIEGAREQFF. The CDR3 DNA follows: TGTGCCAGCAGCTTGATCGAGGGGGCCCGAGAGCAGTTCTTC. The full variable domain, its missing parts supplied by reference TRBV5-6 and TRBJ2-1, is DAGVTQSPTHLIKTRGQQVTLRCSPKSGHDTVSWYQQALGQGPQFIFQYYEEEERQRGNFPDRFSGHQFPNYSSELNVNALLLGDSALYLCASSLIEGAREQFFGPGTRLTVL.

For the CDR3, the DNA is TGTGCCAGCAGCAAGGGGACCGGGACAGGGAGTTTGAACACTGAAGCTTTCTTT. This sequence encodes CASSKGTGTGSLNTEAFF. The gene calls are TRBV13 and TRBJ1-1; TRBD1 matches 9 bases. The V gene end was trimmed by 5 bases and the J gene end by 0 bases; junction bases not matched to a gene: 13. Per the germline V gene, CDR1 is PRHDT and CDR2 is FYEKMQ (reference sequence). This CDR3 region has 18 residues.

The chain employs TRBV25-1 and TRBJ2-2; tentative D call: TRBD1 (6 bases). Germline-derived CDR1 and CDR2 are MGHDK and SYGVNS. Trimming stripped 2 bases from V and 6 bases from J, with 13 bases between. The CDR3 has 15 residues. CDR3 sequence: CASSEPNEGAGELFF. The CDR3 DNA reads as TGTGCCAGCAGTGAACCTAATGAGGGGGCCGGGGAGCTGTTTTTT.

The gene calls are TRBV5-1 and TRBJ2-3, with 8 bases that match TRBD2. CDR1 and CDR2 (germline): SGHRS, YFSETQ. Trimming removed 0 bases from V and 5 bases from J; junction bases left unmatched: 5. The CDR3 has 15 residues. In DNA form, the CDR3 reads TGCGCCAGCAGCTTGGGAGCGGGAGCTATAGATACGCAGTATTTT. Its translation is CASSLGAGAIDTQYF.

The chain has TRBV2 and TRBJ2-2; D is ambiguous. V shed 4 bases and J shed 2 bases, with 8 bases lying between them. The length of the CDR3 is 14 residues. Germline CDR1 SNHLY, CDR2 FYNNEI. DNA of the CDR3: TGTGCCAGCAGTGTTGGGGAAAACACCGGGGAGCTGTTTTTT. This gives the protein CASSVGENTGELFF.

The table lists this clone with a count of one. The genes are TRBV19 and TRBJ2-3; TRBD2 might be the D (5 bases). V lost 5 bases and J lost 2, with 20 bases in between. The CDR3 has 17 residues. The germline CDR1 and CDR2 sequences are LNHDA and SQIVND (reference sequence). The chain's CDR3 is CASSPRTQSGFTDTQYF. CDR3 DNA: TGTGCCAGTAGTCCCCGGACTCAGTCGGGGTTCACAGATACGCAGTATTTT.

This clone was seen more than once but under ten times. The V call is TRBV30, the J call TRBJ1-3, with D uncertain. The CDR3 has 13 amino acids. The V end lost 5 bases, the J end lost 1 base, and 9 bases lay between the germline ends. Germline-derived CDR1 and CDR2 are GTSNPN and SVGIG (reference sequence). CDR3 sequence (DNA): TGTGCCTGGGGGAGGCGGTCTGGAAACACCATATATTTT. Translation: CAWGRRSGNTIYF.

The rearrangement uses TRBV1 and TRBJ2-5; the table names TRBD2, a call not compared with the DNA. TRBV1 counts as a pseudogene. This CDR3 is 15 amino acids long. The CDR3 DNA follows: TGCACCAGCAGCCATCCTCCTACTAGAGCCGAGACCCAGTACTTC. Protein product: CTSSHPPTRAETQYF.